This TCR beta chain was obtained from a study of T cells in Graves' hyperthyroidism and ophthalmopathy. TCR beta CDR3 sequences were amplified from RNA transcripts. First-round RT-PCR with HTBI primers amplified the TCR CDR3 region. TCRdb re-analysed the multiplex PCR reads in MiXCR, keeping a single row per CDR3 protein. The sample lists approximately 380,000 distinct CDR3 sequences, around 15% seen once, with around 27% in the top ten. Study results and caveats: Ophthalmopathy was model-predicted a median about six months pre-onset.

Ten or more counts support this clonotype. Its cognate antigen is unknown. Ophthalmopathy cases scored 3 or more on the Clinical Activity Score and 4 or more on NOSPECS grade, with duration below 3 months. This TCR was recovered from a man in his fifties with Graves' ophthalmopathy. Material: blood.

Written as DNA, the CDR3 is TGTGCCAGCAGCTTAAGGTTCTTTCTGCTAGCGGAAAATGAGCAGTTCTTC. Its protein is CASSLRFFLLAENEQFF. This sequence joins TRBV7-6 and TRBJ2-1; 7 bases map to TRBD2. Trimming at V came to 2 bases and at J to 7 bases, leaving 14 bases not matched to a gene. The germline V gene has CDR1 SGHVS and CDR2 FNYEAQ. The CDR3 loop spans 17 amino acids.